The 18 T cell receptor beta chains below come from one sample, sequenced in a study of cytomegalovirus exposure and HLA in healthy donors. The study ran its PCR with 60 Vbeta and 13 Jbeta primers. TCRdb keeps only in-frame clones here, not all; method: immunoSEQ multiplex PCR. In the table there are more than 140,000 clones, around three fifths of which are singletons. Sequencing used PBMCs. These receptors came from a woman in her 30s in good health and CMV-seropositive.

This clone was seen a handful of times. The CDR3 protein is CASSLNGDEKLFF. In DNA form, the CDR3 reads TGTGCCAGCAGCTTGAACGGGGATGAAAAACTGTTTTTT. V and J are TRBV4-2 and TRBJ1-4; the D is unclear. The CDR3 loop spans 13 amino acids. The V and J ends lost 5 bases and 6 bases respectively, with 10 bases between them. In germline, CDR1 is LGHNA, CDR2 YNFKEQ.

This clone was seen more than once but under ten times. The chain links TRBV4-2 to TRBJ2-1; 8 positions match TRBD2. Germline V CDR1 and CDR2: LGHNA, YNFKEQ. V lost 5 bases to trimming and J lost 7 bases; unmatched junction nucleotides: 10. The CDR3 runs to 15 residues. The CDR3: CASSDFGGGRNEQFF. As DNA, the CDR3 is TGTGCCAGCAGCGATTTCGGGGGGGGAAGGAATGAGCAGTTCTTC.

This clone came up a few times. The chain carries TRBV2 and TRBJ1-5; 9 bases line up with TRBD1. The CDR3 extends over 15 amino acids. The V segment lost 2 bases and the J segment 3 bases; nucleotides outside the gene matches: 2. Germline-derived CDR1 and CDR2 are SNHLY and FYNNEI. CDR3 nucleotide sequence: TGTGCCAGCAGTGAAAGGGACAGGGACAATCAGCCCCAGCATTTT. As protein: CASSERDRDNQPQHF. The full variable domain, completed using reference TRBV2 and TRBJ1-5, is EPEVTQTPSHQVTQMGQEVILRCVPISNHLYFYWYRQILGQKVEFLVSFYNNEISEKSEIFDDQFSVERPDGSNFTLKIRSTKLEDSAMYFCASSERDRDNQPQHFGDGTRLSIL.

J is TRBJ2-3 and V is TRBV7-2; D remains ambiguous. This CDR3 has 12 amino acids. Germline CDR1 SGHTA, CDR2 FQGNSA. The germline V and J ends were trimmed by 2 bases and 5 bases, with 5 bases remaining between them. The CDR3 reads CASSLSRDTQYF. DNA of the CDR3: TGTGCCAGCAGCTTATCCCGAGATACGCAGTATTTT.

This chain links TRBV28 with TRBJ1-5; TRBD1 matches 7 bases. The CDR3 runs 15 residues. Germline values: CDR1 MDHEN, CDR2 SYDVKM. J gave up 1 base and V 4 bases, and 4 bases lay outside the gene matches. The CDR3 DNA is TGTGCCAGCAGTTCCTCGACAGGGAGCAATCAGCCCCAGCATTTT. Amino acid sequence: CASSSSTGSNQPQHF. Full variable domain (remainder filled in from reference TRBV28 and TRBJ1-5): DVKVTQSSRYLVKRTGEKVFLECVQDMDHENMFWYRQDPGLGLRLIYFSYDVKMKEKGDIPEGYSVSREKKERFSLILESASTNQTSMYLCASSSSTGSNQPQHFGDGTRLSIL.

With respect to this clone: Within the sample, other DNA sequences also encode this same CDR3. The chain combines TRBV19 with TRBJ1-1, with a weak D call TRBD1 (5 bases). The V end lost 6 bases, the J end lost 5 bases, and 13 bases lay between the germline ends. CDR1 is LNHDA, CDR2 SQIVND, per germline (reference sequence). CDR3 length equals 13 residues. The CDR3, as DNA: TGTGCCAGTAGCCCCGGGGGACGTACTGAAGCTTTCTTT. Amino acids: CASSPGGRTEAFF.

This clone occurred a few times. The chain joins TRBV30 to TRBJ2-7; D is perhaps TRBD1 (6 bases). The CDR3 consists of 16 residues. CDR1 GTSNPN and CDR2 SVGIG come from the germline V gene (reference sequence). The germline V and J ends were trimmed by 7 bases and 0 bases, with 22 bases remaining between them. CDR3 in amino acids: CASRFLGGQTSYEQYF. Here the CDR3 DNA reads TGTGCCTCCCGGTTTCTAGGAGGACAGACCTCCTACGAGCAGTACTTC.

The rearrangement links TRBV7-2 to TRBJ2-7; D uncertain. Trimming took off 1 base at V and 3 bases at J, with 10 bases between the two ends. Germline V lookup: CDR1 SGHTA, CDR2 FQGNSA. The CDR3 is made up of 14 amino acids. The CDR3 DNA is TGTGCCAGCAGCTTAGTCCTTGGCGGCTACGAGCAGTACTTC. Amino acid sequence: CASSLVLGGYEQYF.

This sequence joins TRBV28 and TRBJ1-4, with D possibly TRBD1 on 5 matching bases. The CDR3 loop spans 15 amino acids. Trimming left V 2 bases short and J 7 bases short, with 14 bases between. Germline CDR1 MDHEN, CDR2 SYDVKM. CDR3 bases: TGTGCCAGCAGTTTACGGGTCCAGGGAATTGAAAAACTGTTTTTT. This translates into CASSLRVQGIEKLFF.

The chain couples TRBV5-1 to TRBJ2-2, with unresolved D. Trimming shortened V by 5 bases and J by 4 bases, and 6 bases separated the two germline ends. Germline CDR1 is SGHRS and CDR2 is YFSETQ. The CDR3 covers 12 residues. CDR3 sequence reads: CASSYFTGELFF. CDR3 nucleotides: TGCGCCAGCAGTTACTTCACCGGGGAGCTGTTTTTT.

The chain links TRBV7-2 to TRBJ1-1, with TRBD1 identical over 10 bases. The CDR3 spans 15 residues. Trimming took 5 bases from V and 5 from J; bases not matched to a gene: 8. In germline, CDR1 is SGHTA, CDR2 FQGNSA. CDR3 amino acids: CASSPLGQGRTEAFF. CDR3 nucleotides: TGTGCCAGCAGCCCCCTGGGACAGGGGAGAACTGAAGCTTTCTTT.

The genes are TRBV7-6 and TRBJ2-7; 13 positions agree with TRBD2. Germline assignment: CDR1 SGHVS and CDR2 FNYEAQ. V shed 1 base and J 2 bases; nucleotides not matched to a gene: 2. CDR3 size: 16 residues. CDR3 in amino acids: CASSLGGLAGTYEQYF. The DNA of the CDR3 is TGTGCCAGCAGCTTAGGGGGACTAGCGGGGACCTACGAGCAGTACTTC.

J is TRBJ1-2 and V is TRBV2, with D possibly being TRBD1 (5 bases). V was pared by 10 bases and J by 4 bases, with 13 bases between. CDR1 SNHLY and CDR2 FYNNEI come from the germline V gene. This CDR3 region has 12 residues. Written as DNA, the CDR3 is TGTGCCACCAAAGGGGTCCTCTATGGCTACACCTTC. This codes for CATKGVLYGYTF.

This chain links TRBV30 with TRBJ2-7; 7 bases align to TRBD1. The germline V gene has CDR1 GTSNPN and CDR2 SVGIG (reference sequence). The length of the CDR3 is 13 residues. V was pared by 4 bases and J by 1 base, with 4 bases of the junction left unmatched. CDR3 sequence reads: CAWNPGQSYEQYF. CDR3 bases: TGTGCCTGGAACCCGGGACAGTCCTACGAGCAGTACTTC.

This clone was recorded a few times. The V gene is TRBV5-6, the J gene TRBJ1-2, with 11 bases matching TRBD1. Germline CDR1 SGHDT, CDR2 YYEEEE. J lost 7 bases, V lost 0 bases, and 8 bases had no gene match. The CDR3 length is 16 residues. In nucleotides, the CDR3 is TGTGCCAGCAGCTTGGTGGGACAGGGGGGACTTTTTGGCTACACCTTC. This codes for CASSLVGQGGLFGYTF.

The rearrangement joins TRBV7-9 to TRBJ2-7; 7 bases match TRBD2. Germline V gives CDR1 SEHNR, CDR2 FQNEAQ (reference sequence). V was clipped by 7 bases and J by 6 bases; unmatched bases: 3. The CDR3 runs 11 residues. CDR3 residues: CASTTGGEQYF. The CDR3 DNA follows: TGTGCCAGCACCACGGGGGGCGAGCAGTACTTC.

The chain employs TRBV29-1 and TRBJ2-2; tentative D call: TRBD2 (5 bases). Germline CDR1 reads SQVTM; CDR2 reads ANQGSEA. Trimming took off 4 bases at V and 4 bases at J, with 10 bases between the two ends. This CDR3 spans 13 amino acids. CDR3 loop: CSVGTPSTGELFF. In nucleotides, the CDR3 is TGCAGCGTTGGGACTCCGAGCACCGGGGAGCTGTTTTTT.

This clone has just a few counts. The genes are TRBV6-1 and TRBJ2-1; 8 bases are a match to TRBD2. The trim removed 1 base at V and 0 bases at J, leaving 5 bases unmatched. This CDR3 spans 17 amino acids. The germline V gene has CDR1 MNHNS and CDR2 SASEGT. The chain's CDR3 is CASSEVAGGSSYNEQFF. CDR3 bases: TGTGCCAGCAGTGAAGTTGCGGGGGGAAGCTCCTACAATGAGCAGTTCTTC.